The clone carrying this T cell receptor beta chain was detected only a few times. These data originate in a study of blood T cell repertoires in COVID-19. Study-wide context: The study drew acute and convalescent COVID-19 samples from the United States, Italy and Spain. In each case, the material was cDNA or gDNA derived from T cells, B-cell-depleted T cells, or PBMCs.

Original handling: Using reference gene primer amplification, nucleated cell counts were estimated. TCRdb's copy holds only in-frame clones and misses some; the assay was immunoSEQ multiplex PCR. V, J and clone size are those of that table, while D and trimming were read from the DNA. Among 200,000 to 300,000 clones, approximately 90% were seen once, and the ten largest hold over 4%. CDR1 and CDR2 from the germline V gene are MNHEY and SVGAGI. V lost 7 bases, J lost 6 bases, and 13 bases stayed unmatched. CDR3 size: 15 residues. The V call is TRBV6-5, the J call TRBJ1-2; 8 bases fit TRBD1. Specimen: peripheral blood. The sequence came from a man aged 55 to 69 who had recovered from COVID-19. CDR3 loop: CASTTRTRGHDGYTF. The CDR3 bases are TGTGCCAGCACCACCCGGACCAGGGGGCATGATGGCTACACCTTC.